Presented here are 19 T cell receptor beta chains from one specimen sequenced in a study of cytomegalovirus exposure and HLA in healthy donors. The primer mix had 60 Vbeta and 13 Jbeta primers. TCRdb keeps only in-frame clones here, not all; method: immunoSEQ multiplex PCR. The data show about 250,000 clones, with around 66% seen just once and approximately 2.5% held by the top ten. The sequencing sample was made of PBMCs. The origin of the receptors is a female donor in good health and CMV-seronegative.

The chain is built from TRBV19 and TRBJ2-1, with D perhaps matching TRBD2 (6 bases). The CDR3 is 15 residues long. The V gene's germline CDR1 is LNHDA and CDR2 SQIVND (reference sequence). Trimming took 5 bases from V and 3 from J, leaving 14 bases between them. CDR3 nucleotide sequence: TGTGCCAGTAGTTTGAACGGGAGAAGCTACAATGAGCAGTTCTTC. Translation: CASSLNGRSYNEQFF. Drawing the rest from reference TRBV19 and TRBJ2-1, the complete variable domain is DGGITQSPKYLFRKEGQNVTLSCEQNLNHDAMYWYRQDPGQGLRLIYYSQIVNDFQKGDIAEGYSVSREKKESFPLTVTSAQKNPTAFYLCASSLNGRSYNEQFFGPGTRLTVL.

This clone was counted a single time. The chain links TRBV9 to TRBJ1-2; D gene ambiguous. This CDR3 comprises 14 residues. V lost 0 bases and J 2 bases, leaving 8 bases between the germline ends. Germline values: CDR1 SGDLS, CDR2 YYNGEE. The CDR3 here is CASSVATGNYGYTF. The CDR3 DNA sequence: TGTGCCAGCAGCGTAGCTACGGGAAACTATGGCTACACCTTC. The full variable domain, rest sourced from reference TRBV9 and TRBJ1-2, is DSGVTQTPKHLITATGQRVTLRCSPRSGDLSVYWYQQSLDQGLQFLIQYYNGEERAKGNILERFSAQQFPDLHSELNLSSLELGDSALYFCASSVATGNYGYTFGSGTRLTVV.

Notes on this clone: The same CDR3 is also encoded by other DNA sequences in this sample. The chain combines TRBV5-4 with TRBJ2-7; 11 bases match TRBD2. Germline CDR1 SGHNT, CDR2 YYREEE (reference sequence). The J segment lost 4 bases and the V segment lost 0 bases, leaving 3 bases of the junction unmatched. The CDR3 covers 15 residues. CDR3 in amino acids: CASSLGTSGSYEQYF. Here the CDR3 DNA reads TGTGCCAGCAGCTTGGGAACTAGCGGGAGTTACGAGCAGTACTTC. Complete variable domain (other parts from reference TRBV5-4 and TRBJ2-7): ETGVTQSPTHLIKTRGQQVTLRCSSQSGHNTVSWYQQALGQGPQFIFQYYREEENGRGNFPPRFSGLQFPNYSSELNVNALELDDSALYLCASSLGTSGSYEQYFGPGTRLTVT.

The rearrangement joins TRBV27 to TRBJ2-1; D might be TRBD2 (6 bases). V was trimmed by 4 bases and J by 8 bases, leaving 21 bases between them. The CDR3 totals 16 residues. Germline V gene sequence: CDR1 MNHEY, CDR2 SMNVEV (reference sequence). The CDR3 region has the DNA TGTGCCAGCAGTTCGAGGTCCGGGACTGCAACGGATGAGCAGTTCTTC. Its protein product is CASSSRSGTATDEQFF.

This chain connects TRBV28 to TRBJ1-4; D remains unclear. With 10 bases removed from V and 3 bases from J, the gap between germline ends came to 12 bases. Germline V gene data show CDR1 as MDHEN and CDR2 as SYDVKM. This CDR3 contains 13 residues. The CDR3: CAISGGANEKLFF. The CDR3 nucleotides are TGTGCCATTTCAGGCGGGGCTAATGAAAAACTGTTTTTT.

The genes are TRBV5-1 and TRBJ1-1, with a tentative D call TRBD1 (6 bases). CDR1 is SGHRS, CDR2 YFSETQ, per germline. The CDR3 consists of 15 residues. V shed 2 bases and J shed 4 bases, with 15 bases lying between them. CDR3 sequence reads: CASSFKGEGGTEAFF. The CDR3 coding sequence is TGCGCCAGCAGCTTTAAGGGAGAAGGGGGCACTGAAGCTTTCTTT.

This sequence joins TRBV9 and TRBJ2-1; D possibly corresponds to TRBD1 (5 bases). The germline V gene encodes CDR1 SGDLS and CDR2 YYNGEE. The CDR3 loop spans 13 amino acids. V was shortened by 0 bases and J by 8 bases, with 9 bases between the two germline ends. CDR3 amino acids: CASSVEGLDEQFF. DNA for the CDR3: TGTGCCAGCAGCGTAGAGGGGTTGGATGAGCAGTTCTTC.

The chain has TRBV27 and TRBJ2-1; possible D gene TRBD2, 5 bases. Trimming stripped 6 bases from V and 8 bases from J, with 20 bases between. CDR1 is MNHEY, CDR2 SMNVEV, per germline (reference sequence). CDR3 size: 15 residues. CDR3 nucleotide sequence: TGTGCCAGCAGCCCGGGATCGCCATTGGCAGATGAGCAGTTCTTC. This encodes CASSPGSPLADEQFF.

Here the CDR3 reads CASSFPGPDTQYF. CDR3 in DNA: TGTGCCAGCAGCTTCCCAGGGCCAGATACGCAGTATTTT. This rearrangement joins TRBV5-6 to TRBJ2-3; tentatively, D is TRBD1 (5 bases). From germline, CDR1 is SGHDT and CDR2 YYEEEE. The germline V and J ends were trimmed by 2 bases and 4 bases, with 8 bases remaining between them. CDR3 length: 13 residues.

The genes are TRBV15 and TRBJ1-2; tentatively, D is TRBD1 (5 bases). V shed 0 bases and J shed 0 bases, with 20 bases lying between them. This CDR3 has 19 residues. Germline CDR1 reads LNHNV; CDR2 reads YYDKDF (reference sequence). CDR3 bases: TGTGCCACCAGCAGAGAAGGGCGGGGAGGGGACCTTTCTAACTATGGCTACACCTTC. This codes for CATSREGRGGDLSNYGYTF.

This clone was seen only once. The rearrangement joins TRBV11-2 to TRBJ2-7; TRBD1 matches 7 bases. CDR1 and CDR2 (germline): SGHAT, FQNNGV. The junction had 10 bases not matched to a gene; V was cut back by 5 bases and J by 3 bases. This CDR3 contains 15 residues. For the CDR3, the DNA is TGTGCCAGCAGCCGGGACAGTTCTCCCTTCTACGAGCAGTACTTC. This gives the protein CASSRDSSPFYEQYF.

The sample holds a few counts of this clone. The chain couples TRBV2 to TRBJ1-2, with TRBD1 matching over 7 bases. Trimming removed 2 bases from V and 6 bases from J; junction bases left unmatched: 6. This CDR3 has 14 residues. CDR1 is SNHLY, CDR2 FYNNEI, per germline. The CDR3 bases are TGTGCCAGCAGTGAACAAGGACAGGCCAATGGCTACACCTTC. As protein: CASSEQGQANGYTF. Using reference TRBV2 and TRBJ1-2 for the parts outside the CDR3, the full variable domain is EPEVTQTPSHQVTQMGQEVILRCVPISNHLYFYWYRQILGQKVEFLVSFYNNEISEKSEIFDDQFSVERPDGSNFTLKIRSTKLEDSAMYFCASSEQGQANGYTFGSGTRLTVV.

The chain couples TRBV7-9 to TRBJ2-2; D gene unclear. CDR3 length equals 13 residues. CDR1 and CDR2 (germline): SEHNR, FQNEAQ (reference sequence). Trimming stripped 6 bases from V and 10 bases from J, with 15 bases between. CDR3 nucleotide sequence: TGTGCCAGCAGTACGGAAAATGAGGAGGAGCTGTTTTTT. This gives the protein CASSTENEEELFF.

The V gene is TRBV29-1, the J gene TRBJ2-1; D unclear. V was shortened by 7 bases and J by 8 bases, with 27 bases between the two germline ends. The CDR3 extends over 16 amino acids. Germline CDR1 and CDR2: SQVTM and ANQGSEA. CDR3: CSGRLVVGQKGHEQFF. Here the CDR3 DNA reads TGCAGCGGACGCCTTGTCGTGGGCCAAAAAGGCCATGAGCAGTTCTTC.

This sequence joins TRBV28 and TRBJ2-5; 8 nucleotides align to TRBD2. V was clipped by 4 bases and J by 3 bases; unmatched bases: 10. The CDR3 consists of 16 residues. The germline gives CDR1 MDHEN, CDR2 SYDVKM. The CDR3 sequence: CASSSLQRELEETQYF. The DNA for the CDR3 is TGTGCCAGCAGTTCCCTTCAGCGGGAGTTGGAAGAGACCCAGTACTTC.

This clone was seen a single time. Here the CDR3 reads CASRPNRVQGEQYF. In DNA, the CDR3 is TGTGCCAGCAGGCCTAACAGGGTTCAGGGCGAGCAGTACTTC. The chain has TRBV6-5 and TRBJ2-7; D possibly corresponds to TRBD1 (6 bases). The CDR3 sequence is 14 residues long. V lost 6 bases to trimming and J lost 6 bases, with 18 bases between them. Germline V gives CDR1 MNHEY, CDR2 SVGAGI.

The V gene is TRBV2, the J gene TRBJ2-2, with D perhaps TRBD1 (5 bases). Trimming shortened V by 2 bases and J by 5 bases, and 15 bases separated the two germline ends. Germline V gives CDR1 SNHLY, CDR2 FYNNEI. This CDR3 is built from 16 residues. CDR3 nucleotide sequence: TGTGCCAGCAGTGAAAACAGGCTGACTTCAACCGGGGAGCTGTTTTTT. Translation gives CASSENRLTSTGELFF.

On this clone: Other nucleotide sequences in the sample specify the same CDR3. This chain uses TRBV30 with TRBJ1-2; D remains unclear. There are 12 residues in the CDR3. Germline V gene data show CDR1 as GTSNPN and CDR2 as SVGIG (reference sequence). Trimming took off 0 bases at V and 5 bases at J, with 7 bases between the two ends. As DNA, the CDR3 is TGTGCCTGGAGTGTAGGCGGGTATGGCTACACCTTC. Translated: CAWSVGGYGYTF.

The J gene is TRBJ2-5, the V gene TRBV15; 9 bases agree with TRBD2. The DNA end is more similar to TRBJ2-7, so the J call may be wrong. The CDR3 length is 23 residues. Germline CDR1 reads LNHNV; CDR2 reads YYDKDF (reference sequence). The DNA for the CDR3 is TGTGCCACCAGCAGACAACTAGCGGGTGGGACGGGGGCTACGGTAAGGAGCTCCTACGAGCAGTACTTC. Its protein is CATSRQLAGGTGATVRSSYEQYF.